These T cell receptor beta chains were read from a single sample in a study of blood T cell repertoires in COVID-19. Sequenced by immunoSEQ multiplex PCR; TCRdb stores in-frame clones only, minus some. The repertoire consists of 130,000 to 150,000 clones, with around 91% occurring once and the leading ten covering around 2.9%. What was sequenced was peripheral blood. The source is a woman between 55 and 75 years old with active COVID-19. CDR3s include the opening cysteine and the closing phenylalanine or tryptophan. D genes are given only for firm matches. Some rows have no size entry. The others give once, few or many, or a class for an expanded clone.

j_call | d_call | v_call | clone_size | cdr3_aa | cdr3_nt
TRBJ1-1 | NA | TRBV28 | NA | CASSPGRGWNTEAFF | TGTGCCAGCAGTCCAGGCCGGGGGTGGAACACTGAAGCTTTCTTT
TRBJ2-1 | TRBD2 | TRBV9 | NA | CASSVGLGLAGDNEQFF | TGTGCCAGCAGCGTAGGCCTTGGACTAGCGGGAGACAATGAGCAGTTCTTC
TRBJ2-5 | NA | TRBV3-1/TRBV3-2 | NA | CASSQALIMAETQYF | TGTGCCAGCAGCCAAGCTTTGATTATGGCTGAGACCCAGTACTTC
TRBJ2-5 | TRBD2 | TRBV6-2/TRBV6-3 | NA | CASSPSGGQETQYF | TGTGCCAGCAGCCCCTCGGGGGGTCAAGAGACCCAGTACTTC
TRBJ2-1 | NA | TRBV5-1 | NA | CASSLFGSDNEQFF | TGCGCCAGCAGCTTGTTTGGCAGCGACAATGAGCAGTTCTTC
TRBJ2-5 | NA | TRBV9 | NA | CASSTTPGYLETQYF | TGTGCCAGCAGTACCACGCCAGGGTATTTGGAGACCCAGTACTTC
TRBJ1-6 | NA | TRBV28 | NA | CASSLLGSDSPLHF | TGTGCCAGCAGTTTATTGGGTAGCGATTCACCCCTCCACTTT
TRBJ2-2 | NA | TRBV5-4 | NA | CASSLETVRTGELFF | TGTGCCAGCAGCTTGGAGACAGTCCGTACGGGGGAGCTGTTTTTT
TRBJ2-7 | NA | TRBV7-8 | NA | CASSLPAYEQYF | TGTGCCAGCAGCTTACCGGCCTACGAGCAGTACTTC
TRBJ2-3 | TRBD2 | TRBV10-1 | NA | CASSDRGRGNTQYF | TGCGCCAGCAGTGACCGCGGGAGAGGGAATACGCAGTATTTT
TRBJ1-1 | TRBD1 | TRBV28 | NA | CASSSRIQGGNTEAFF | TGTGCCAGCAGTTCCCGAATTCAGGGGGGGAACACTGAAGCTTTCTTT
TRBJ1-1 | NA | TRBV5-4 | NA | CASSLRTDTEAFF | TGTGCCAGCAGCCTCCGGACAGACACTGAAGCTTTCTTT
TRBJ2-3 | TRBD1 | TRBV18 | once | CASSARDRVGTDTQYF | TGTGCCAGCTCAGCCCGGGACAGGGTAGGAACAGATACGCAGTATTTT
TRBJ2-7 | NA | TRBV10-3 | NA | CAISGGLALEQYF | TGTGCCATCAGTGGGGGACTTGCCCTCGAGCAGTACTTC
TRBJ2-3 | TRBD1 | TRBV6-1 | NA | CASSEPTQGPNTDTQYF | TGTGCCAGCAGTGAACCGACACAGGGGCCCAACACCGATACGCAGTATTTT
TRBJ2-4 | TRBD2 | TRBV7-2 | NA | CASSLLLGREEYF | TGTGCCAGCAGCTTACTGCTCGGGAGGGAGGAGTACTTC
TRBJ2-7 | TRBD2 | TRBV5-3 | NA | CARSLWLAVSYEQYF | TGTGCCAGAAGCTTGTGGCTAGCGGTCTCCTACGAGCAGTACTTC
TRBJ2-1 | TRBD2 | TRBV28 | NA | CATRTPRDYRLYEQFF | TGTGCCACCAGGACTCCGAGGGACTACCGGTTGTATGAGCAGTTCTTC
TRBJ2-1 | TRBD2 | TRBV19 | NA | CASSMGLAAYNEQFF | TGTGCCAGTAGTATGGGACTAGCGGCCTACAATGAGCAGTTCTTC
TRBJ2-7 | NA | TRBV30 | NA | CAWSAAGPSYEQYF | TGTGCCTGGAGTGCGGCAGGCCCATCCTACGAGCAGTACTTC
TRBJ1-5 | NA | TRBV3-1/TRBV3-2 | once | CASSQDMRTHNQPQHF | TGTGCCAGCAGCCAAGATATGAGAACCCACAATCAGCCCCAGCATTTT
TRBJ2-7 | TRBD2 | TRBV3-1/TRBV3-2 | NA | CASSLAASGTYEQYF | TGTGCCAGCAGCCTCGCGGCTAGCGGAACCTACGAGCAGTACTTC
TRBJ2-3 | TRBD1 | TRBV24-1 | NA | CATSDQYRGRRADTQYF | TGTGCCACCAGTGACCAGTACAGGGGCCGGCGGGCAGATACGCAGTATTTT
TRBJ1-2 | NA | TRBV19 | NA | CASSIGGFVNYGYTF | TGTGCCAGTAGTATAGGAGGCTTTGTCAACTATGGCTACACCTTC
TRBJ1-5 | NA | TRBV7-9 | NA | CASSLPPFALQGINQPQHF | TGTGCCAGCAGCTTGCCTCCTTTCGCACTACAGGGAATCAATCAGCCCCAGCATTTT
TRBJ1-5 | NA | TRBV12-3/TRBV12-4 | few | CASRGGDQPQHF | TGTGCCAGCAGGGGGGGGGATCAGCCCCAGCATTTT
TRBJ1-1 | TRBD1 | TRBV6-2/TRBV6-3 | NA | CASSWDRGLTEAFF | TGTGCCAGCAGTTGGGACAGGGGATTGACTGAAGCTTTCTTT
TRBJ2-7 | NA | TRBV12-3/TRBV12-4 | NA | CASRYSSLEQYF | TGTGCCAGCAGATATTCTTCCCTCGAGCAGTACTTC
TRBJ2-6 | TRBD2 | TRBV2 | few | CASRSGTSGSSGANVLTF | TGTGCCAGCAGATCCGGGACTAGCGGGAGTTCCGGGGCCAACGTCCTGACTTTC
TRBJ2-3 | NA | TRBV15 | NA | CATSRGPQDTQYF | TGTGCCACCAGCAGAGGTCCCCAGGATACGCAGTATTTT
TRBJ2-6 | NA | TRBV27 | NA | CASSFTGFGANVLTF | TGTGCCAGCAGTTTTACAGGGTTTGGGGCCAACGTCCTGACTTTC
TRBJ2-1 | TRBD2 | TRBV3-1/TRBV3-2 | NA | CASSDTGTSGNNEQFF | TGTGCCAGCAGCGATACCGGGACTAGCGGGAACAATGAGCAGTTCTTC
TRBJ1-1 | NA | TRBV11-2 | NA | CASSLRDRTEAFF | TGTGCCAGCAGTCTCAGGGATCGCACTGAAGCTTTCTTT
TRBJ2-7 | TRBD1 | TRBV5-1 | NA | CASSPGTGAYEQYF | TGCGCCAGCAGCCCCGGGACAGGGGCCTACGAGCAGTACTTC
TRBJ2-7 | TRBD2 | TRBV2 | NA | CASSEGEGPSYEQYF | TGTGCCAGCAGTGAAGGGGAGGGCCCCTCCTACGAGCAGTACTTC
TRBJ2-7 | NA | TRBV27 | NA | CARPPGTFVYEQYF | TGTGCCAGGCCCCCAGGGACTTTCGTCTACGAGCAGTACTTC
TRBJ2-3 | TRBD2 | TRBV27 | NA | CASSGDGLADTDTQYF | TGTGCCAGCAGTGGGGACGGACTAGCGGACACAGATACGCAGTATTTT
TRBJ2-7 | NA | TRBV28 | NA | CASSNGQKYEQYF | TGTGCCAGCAGTAACGGACAGAAGTACGAGCAGTACTTC
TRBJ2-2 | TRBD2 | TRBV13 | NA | CASSLFWAGGPTGELFF | TGTGCCAGCAGCTTATTTTGGGCGGGAGGGCCCACCGGGGAGCTGTTTTTT
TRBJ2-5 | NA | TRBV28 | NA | CASSSEEPYQETQYF | TGTGCCAGCAGTTCCGAGGAACCGTACCAAGAGACCCAGTACTTC
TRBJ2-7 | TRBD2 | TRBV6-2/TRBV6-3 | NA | CASSLELAGPYEQYF | TGTGCCAGCAGTTTAGAACTAGCGGGGCCCTACGAGCAGTACTTC
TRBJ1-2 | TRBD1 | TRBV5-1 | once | CASSSGQPYGYTF | TGCGCCAGCAGCTCGGGACAGCCCTATGGCTACACCTTC
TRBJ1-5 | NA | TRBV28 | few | CASTTWGWGRLSNQPQHF | TGTGCCAGCACCACGTGGGGATGGGGCAGGCTTAGCAATCAGCCCCAGCATTTT
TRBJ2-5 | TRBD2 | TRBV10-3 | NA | CAISAGLAGGETQYF | TGTGCCATCAGTGCCGGACTAGCGGGAGGAGAGACCCAGTACTTC
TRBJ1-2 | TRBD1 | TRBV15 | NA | CATSTDRGSYTF | TGTGCCACCAGCACGGACAGGGGAAGCTACACCTTC
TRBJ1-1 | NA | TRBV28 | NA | CATRGGGNLEAFF | TGTGCCACCCGCGGGGGGGGAAACCTTGAAGCTTTCTTT
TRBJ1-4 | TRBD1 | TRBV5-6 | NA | CASSRRGLANEKLFF | TGTGCCAGCAGCCGAAGGGGGCTCGCTAATGAAAAACTGTTTTTT